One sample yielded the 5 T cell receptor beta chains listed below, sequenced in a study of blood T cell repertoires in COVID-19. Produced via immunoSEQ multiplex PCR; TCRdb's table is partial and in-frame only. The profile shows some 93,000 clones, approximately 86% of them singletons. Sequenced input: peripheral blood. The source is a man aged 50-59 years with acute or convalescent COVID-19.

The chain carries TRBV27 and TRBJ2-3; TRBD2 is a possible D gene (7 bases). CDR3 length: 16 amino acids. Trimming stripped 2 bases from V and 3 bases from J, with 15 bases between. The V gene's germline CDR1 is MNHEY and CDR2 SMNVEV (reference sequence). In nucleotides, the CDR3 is TGTGCCAGCAGTTTAATGGGGGGGCGGGGGACAGATACGCAGTATTTT. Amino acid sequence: CASSLMGGRGTDTQYF.

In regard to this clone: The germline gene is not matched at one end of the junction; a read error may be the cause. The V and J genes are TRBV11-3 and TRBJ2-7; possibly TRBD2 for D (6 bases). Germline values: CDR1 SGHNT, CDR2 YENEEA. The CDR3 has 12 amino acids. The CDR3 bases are TGTGCCAGCGCTGCCACCTTCGGCGGGATCAACTTC. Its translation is CASAATFGGINF.

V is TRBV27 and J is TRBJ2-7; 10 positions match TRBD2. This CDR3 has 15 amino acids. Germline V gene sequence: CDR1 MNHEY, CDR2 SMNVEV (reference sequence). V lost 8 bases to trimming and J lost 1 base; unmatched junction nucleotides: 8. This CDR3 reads CASRPGTSASYEQYF. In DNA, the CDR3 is TGTGCCAGCCGCCCCGGGACTAGCGCGTCCTACGAGCAGTACTTC.

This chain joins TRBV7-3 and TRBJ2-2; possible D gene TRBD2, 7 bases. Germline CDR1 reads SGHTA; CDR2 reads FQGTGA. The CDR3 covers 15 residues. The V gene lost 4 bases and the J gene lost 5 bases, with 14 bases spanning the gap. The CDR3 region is CASSSSSGQTGELFF. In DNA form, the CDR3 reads TGTGCCAGCAGCTCCTCTAGCGGACAGACCGGGGAGCTGTTTTTT.

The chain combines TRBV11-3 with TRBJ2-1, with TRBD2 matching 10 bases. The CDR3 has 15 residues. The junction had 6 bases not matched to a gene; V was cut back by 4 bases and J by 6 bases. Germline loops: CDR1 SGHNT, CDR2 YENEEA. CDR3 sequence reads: CASSYPGTSANEQFF. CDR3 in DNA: TGTGCCAGCAGCTATCCCGGGACTAGCGCCAATGAGCAGTTCTTC.